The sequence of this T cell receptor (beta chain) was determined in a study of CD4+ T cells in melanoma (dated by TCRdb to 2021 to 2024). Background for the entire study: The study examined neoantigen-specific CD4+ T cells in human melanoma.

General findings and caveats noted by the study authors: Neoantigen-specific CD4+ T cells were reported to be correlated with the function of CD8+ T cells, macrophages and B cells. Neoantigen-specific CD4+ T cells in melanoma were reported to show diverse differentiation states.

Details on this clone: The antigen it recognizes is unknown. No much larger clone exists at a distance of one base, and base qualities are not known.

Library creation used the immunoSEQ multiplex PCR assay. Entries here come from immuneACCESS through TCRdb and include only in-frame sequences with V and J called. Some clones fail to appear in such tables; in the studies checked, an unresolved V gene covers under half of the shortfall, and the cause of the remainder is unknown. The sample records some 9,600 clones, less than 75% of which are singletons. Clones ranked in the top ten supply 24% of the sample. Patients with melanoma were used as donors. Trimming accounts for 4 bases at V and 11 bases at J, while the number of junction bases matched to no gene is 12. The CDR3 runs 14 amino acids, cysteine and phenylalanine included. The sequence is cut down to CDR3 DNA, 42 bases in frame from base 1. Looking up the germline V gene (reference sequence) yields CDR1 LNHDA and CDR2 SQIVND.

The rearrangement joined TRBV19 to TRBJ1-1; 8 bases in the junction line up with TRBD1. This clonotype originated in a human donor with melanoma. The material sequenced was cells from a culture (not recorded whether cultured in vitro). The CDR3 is CASSKPGTGSAAFF. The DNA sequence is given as TGTGCCAGTAGTAAGCCCGGGACAGGATCAGCTGCTTTCTTT.